This TCR beta chain was recorded in a study of blood T cell repertoires in COVID-19. Study in general: Acute and convalescent COVID-19 specimens originated in the United States, Italy and Spain. PBMCs, B-cell-depleted T cells, or T cells provided the cDNA or gDNA that made up the material.

This CDR3 comprises 16 residues. Trimming took 0 bases from V and 4 from J, leaving 15 bases between them. Germline V lookup: CDR1 MGHRA, CDR2 YSYEKL. In the source study's methods: Nucleated cell number was recorded as an estimate derived from reference gene primer amplification. Produced via immunoSEQ multiplex PCR; TCRdb's table is partial and in-frame only. V and J calls and clone size are those listed in that table; D and trimming were worked out from the DNA. The table lists almost 55,000 clones, roughly 87% of them singletons. The source is a man aged 50-59 years with active COVID-19. Sequenced sample: peripheral blood. The chain uses TRBV4-1 and TRBJ1-2, with D tentatively TRBD1 (6 bases). CDR3 residues: CASSQDGGARIYGYTF. The CDR3 DNA sequence: TGCGCCAGCAGCCAAGATGGGGGGGCGCGGATCTATGGCTACACCTTC.